What follows are 20 T cell receptor beta chains derived from one specimen sequenced in a study of OX40 agonist ivuxolimab in advanced cancers. Repertoires were generated with immunoSEQ multiplex PCR, while TCRdb's copy carries only in-frame clones and drops some. The data contain approximately 40,000 clones, 88% of them singletons. The sequences come from CD4+ or CD8+ T cells sorted from blood, collected in a trial of the OX40 agonist ivuxolimab. Receptors originate from an adult with an advanced solid tumor such as melanoma, head and neck, liver or kidney cancer.

V gene TRBV11-2 combines with J gene TRBJ1-1; D unresolved. Germline values: CDR1 SGHAT, CDR2 FQNNGV. Trimming left V 0 bases short and J 4 bases short, with 12 bases between. The CDR3 is 15 amino acids. This CDR3 is CASSLELGLSTEAFF. The CDR3 DNA reads as TGTGCCAGCAGCTTAGAGCTAGGGTTGAGCACTGAAGCTTTCTTT.

This chain uses TRBV19 with TRBJ1-1; no firm D call. Germline V gives CDR1 LNHDA, CDR2 SQIVND (reference sequence). The ends were cut back, 3 bases at V and 3 bases at J, with 5 bases in the middle. The CDR3 is 12 residues long. CDR3 amino acids: CASSIRDTEAFF. CDR3 in DNA: TGTGCCAGTAGTATCCGGGACACTGAAGCTTTCTTT.

V gene TRBV30 combines with J gene TRBJ2-7; D tentatively reads TRBD1 or TRBD2 (5 bases each). This CDR3 has 11 amino acids. V lost 2 bases, J lost 7 bases, and 9 bases lay in between. Germline assignment: CDR1 GTSNPN and CDR2 SVGIG (reference sequence). CDR3 in amino acids: CAWSSGQEQYF. In DNA form, the CDR3 reads TGTGCCTGGAGTTCGGGGCAGGAGCAGTACTTC.

This chain connects TRBV15 to TRBJ1-5; 9 bases agree with TRBD1. Trimming cost V 4 bases and J 7 bases; bases outside gene matches: 14. CDR3 size: 17 residues. Germline-derived CDR1 and CDR2 are LNHNV and YYDKDF (reference sequence). CDR3 region: CATSTGTGPFQEQPQHF. The CDR3 DNA reads as TGTGCCACCAGCACCGGGACAGGGCCTTTTCAGGAGCAGCCCCAGCATTTT.

The V gene is TRBV4-1, the J gene TRBJ1-1, with D possibly being TRBD1 (6 bases). There are 13 residues in the CDR3. From germline, CDR1 is MGHRA and CDR2 YSYEKL. V lost 4 bases and J 7 bases, leaving 13 bases between the germline ends. The CDR3, as DNA: TGCGCCAGCAGCCCCCAGAAGGGGGGTGAAGCTTTCTTT. This translates into CASSPQKGGEAFF.

The V call is TRBV6-5, the J call TRBJ1-1, with D possibly TRBD1 on 5 matching bases. Trimming removed 7 bases from V and 7 bases from J, with 16 bases in between. The CDR3 contains 13 residues. Germline CDR1 reads MNHEY; CDR2 reads SVGAGI. CDR3 in DNA: TGTGCCAGCAAAAGGGGTCGGAGAAATGAAGCTTTCTTT. Its translation: CASKRGRRNEAFF.

V usage is TRBV15 and J usage is TRBJ1-2, with 9 nucleotides matching TRBD1. The V gene's germline CDR1 is LNHNV and CDR2 YYDKDF (reference sequence). The V segment lost 6 bases and the J segment 3 bases; nucleotides outside the gene matches: 14. CDR3 length equals 17 residues. The CDR3 nucleotides read TGTGCCACCAGTAAGAGCCTCCGGGACAGGGATGACTATGGCTACACCTTC. As protein: CATSKSLRDRDDYGYTF.

V and J are TRBV5-6 and TRBJ2-2; D remains ambiguous. CDR1 and CDR2 from the germline V gene are SGHDT and YYEEEE. This CDR3 has 14 amino acids. Trimming took off 1 base at V and 1 base at J, with 5 bases between the two ends. CDR3 residues: CASSLTVNTGELFF. The CDR3 DNA reads as TGTGCCAGCAGCTTGACGGTGAACACCGGGGAGCTGTTTTTT.

The chain is built from TRBV13 and TRBJ2-5; D remains unclear. The CDR3 length is 11 residues. Germline V CDR1 and CDR2: PRHDT, FYEKMQ (reference sequence). With 3 bases removed from V and 4 bases from J, the gap between germline ends came to 3 bases. The chain's CDR3 is CASSFGETQYF. In DNA, the CDR3 is TGTGCCAGCAGCTTCGGAGAGACCCAGTACTTC.

In its sample, this clone is medium-sized. The rearrangement links TRBV4-2 to TRBJ1-2; D is uncertain. Germline V CDR1 and CDR2: LGHNA, YNFKEQ. The CDR3 extends over 15 amino acids. Deletions cut 0 bases from V and 6 bases from J, with 14 bases between. CDR3 amino acids: CASSQDGSPYNGYTF. In DNA form, the CDR3 reads TGTGCCAGCAGCCAAGATGGGTCACCCTATAATGGCTACACCTTC.

The chain employs TRBV4-1 and TRBJ2-5, with D perhaps TRBD2 (7 bases). There are 14 residues in the CDR3. V gave up 6 bases and J gave up 4 bases, with 15 bases separating them. Germline CDR1 reads MGHRA; CDR2 reads YSYEKL. The CDR3 DNA reads as TGCGCCAGCAGTCTGATCGGGGGGCGAGAGACCCAGTACTTC. It translates to CASSLIGGRETQYF.

This chain's CDR3 is CAGSRGETQYF. CDR3 DNA: TGTGCCGGTTCTAGGGGAGAGACCCAGTACTTC. The chain uses TRBV5-8 and TRBJ2-5, with D maybe TRBD1 (5 bases). Germline V lookup: CDR1 SGHTS, CDR2 YDEGEE. V was shortened by 10 bases and J by 4 bases, with 11 bases between the two germline ends. The CDR3 is made up of 11 amino acids. Using reference TRBV5-8 and TRBJ2-5 for the parts outside the CDR3, the full variable domain is EAGVTQSPTHLIKTRGQQATLRCSPISGHTSVYWYQQALGLGLQFLLWYDEGEERNRGNFPPRFSGRQFPNYSSELNVNALELEDSALYLCAGSRGETQYFGPGTRLLVL.

The chain uses TRBV5-4 and TRBJ2-2; 7 bases map to TRBD1. Germline-derived CDR1 and CDR2 are SGHNT and YYREEE (reference sequence). V was pared by 6 bases and J by 0 bases, with 2 bases of the junction left unmatched. There are 14 residues in the CDR3. The CDR3 spells CASIDRANTGELFF. DNA for the CDR3: TGTGCCAGCATCGACAGGGCGAACACCGGGGAGCTGTTTTTT. The full variable domain, completed using reference TRBV5-4 and TRBJ2-2, is ETGVTQSPTHLIKTRGQQVTLRCSSQSGHNTVSWYQQALGQGPQFIFQYYREEENGRGNFPPRFSGLQFPNYSSELNVNALELDDSALYLCASIDRANTGELFFGEGSRLTVL.

This chain uses TRBV29-1 with TRBJ1-2, with D possibly TRBD1 on 6 matching bases. CDR1 is SQVTM and CDR2 is ANQGSEA in the germline V gene. This CDR3 contains 14 residues. Trimming stripped 4 bases from V and 4 bases from J, with 16 bases between. DNA for the CDR3: TGCAGCGTTGGAGAATGGGGGGCATTCTATGGCTACACCTTC. This translates into CSVGEWGAFYGYTF.

The gene calls are TRBV2 and TRBJ1-4; D is undetermined. V was trimmed by 2 bases and J by 4 bases, leaving 11 bases between them. CDR3 length equals 15 residues. CDR1 and CDR2 (germline): SNHLY, FYNNEI. CDR3 amino acids: CASSERGSDNEKLFF. The CDR3 DNA is TGTGCCAGCAGTGAACGGGGATCCGATAATGAAAAACTGTTTTTT.

This clone is medium-sized (0.01 to 0.1%) by share. The chain uses TRBV5-4 and TRBJ1-6; the D gene is possibly TRBD1 (6 bases). The CDR3 totals 16 residues. Trimming stripped 3 bases from V and 6 bases from J, with 16 bases between. CDR1 and CDR2 (germline): SGHNT, YYREEE (reference sequence). This chain's CDR3 is CASSSRDTGRNSPLHF. For the CDR3, the DNA is TGTGCCAGCAGCTCCCGGGACACTGGACGTAATTCACCCCTCCACTTT.

As concerns this clone: One junction end disagrees with the germline gene, perhaps due to a read error. The V gene is TRBV11-2, the J gene TRBJ2-1; unclear D gene. Germline-derived CDR1 and CDR2 are SGHAT and FQNNGV. There are 12 residues in the CDR3. CDR3 nucleotide sequence: TGTGCCAGCAGCGTAGACGTTAATGAGCAGTTCTTC. Translated: CASSVDVNEQFF.

V and J are TRBV7-1 and TRBJ2-7; possible D gene TRBD2, 6 bases. TRBV7-1 is placed among ORFs of uncertain function. Trimming left V 5 bases short and J 5 bases short, with 19 bases between. This CDR3 region has 15 residues. CDR3 loop: CASSPGVLVDHEQYF. In DNA form, the CDR3 reads TGTGCCAGCAGCCCGGGGGTTCTAGTAGACCACGAGCAGTACTTC.

The genes are TRBV5-4 and TRBJ1-1; 7 bases are a match to TRBD1. The junction had 4 bases not matched to a gene; V was cut back by 4 bases and J by 1 base. This CDR3 has 14 residues. CDR1 is SGHNT, CDR2 YYREEE, per germline (reference sequence). The CDR3 nucleotides read TGTGCCAGCAGCGGGGACAGAAGGAACACTGAAGCTTTCTTT. It yields the protein CASSGDRRNTEAFF. Using reference TRBV5-4 and TRBJ1-1 for the parts outside the CDR3, the full variable domain is ETGVTQSPTHLIKTRGQQVTLRCSSQSGHNTVSWYQQALGQGPQFIFQYYREEENGRGNFPPRFSGLQFPNYSSELNVNALELDDSALYLCASSGDRRNTEAFFGQGTRLTVV.

The chain joins TRBV9 to TRBJ2-3; D possibly corresponds to TRBD1 (5 bases). CDR3 length: 14 residues. V was trimmed by 0 bases and J by 2 bases, leaving 7 bases between them. Per germline, CDR1 SGDLS and CDR2 YYNGEE. CDR3 loop: CASSVEGNTDTQYF. The CDR3 DNA reads as TGTGCCAGCAGCGTAGAGGGGAACACAGATACGCAGTATTTT.